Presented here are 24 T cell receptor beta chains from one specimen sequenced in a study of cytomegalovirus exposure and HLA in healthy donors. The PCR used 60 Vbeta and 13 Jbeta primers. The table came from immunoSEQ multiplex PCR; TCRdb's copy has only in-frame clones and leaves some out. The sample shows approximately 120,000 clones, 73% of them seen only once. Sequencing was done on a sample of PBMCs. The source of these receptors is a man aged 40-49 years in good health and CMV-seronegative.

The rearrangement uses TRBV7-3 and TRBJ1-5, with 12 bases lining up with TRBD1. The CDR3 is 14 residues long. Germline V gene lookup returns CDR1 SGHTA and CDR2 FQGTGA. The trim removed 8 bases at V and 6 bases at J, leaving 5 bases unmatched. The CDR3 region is CASWDRGRSQPQHF. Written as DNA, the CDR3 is TGTGCCAGCTGGGACAGGGGGCGAAGTCAGCCCCAGCATTTT.

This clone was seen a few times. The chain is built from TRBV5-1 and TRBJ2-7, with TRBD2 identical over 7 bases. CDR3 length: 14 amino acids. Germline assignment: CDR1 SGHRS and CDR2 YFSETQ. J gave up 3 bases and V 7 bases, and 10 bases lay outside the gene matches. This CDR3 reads CASQLGGGDYEQYF. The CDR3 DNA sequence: TGCGCCAGCCAGCTTGGCGGGGGAGACTACGAGCAGTACTTC.

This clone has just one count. CDR3 in DNA: TGTGCCAGCAGTATCGGAGGGGGGGCTAATGAGCAGTTCTTC. This translates into CASSIGGGANEQFF. The chain combines TRBV6-6 with TRBJ2-1; weak D call: TRBD2 (7 bases). Germline CDR1 MNHNY, CDR2 SVGAGI (reference sequence). This CDR3 region has 14 residues. The germline V and J ends were trimmed by 5 bases and 7 bases, with 15 bases remaining between them.

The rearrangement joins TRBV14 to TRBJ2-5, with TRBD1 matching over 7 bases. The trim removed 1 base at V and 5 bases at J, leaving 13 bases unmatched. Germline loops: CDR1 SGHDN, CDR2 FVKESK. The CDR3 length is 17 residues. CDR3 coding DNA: TGTGCCAGCAGCCAAGGCCGACTTTACAGGGGTATCGAGACCCAGTACTTC. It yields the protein CASSQGRLYRGIETQYF. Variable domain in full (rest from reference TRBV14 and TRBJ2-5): EAGVTQFPSHSVIEKGQTVTLRCDPISGHDNLYWYRRVMGKEIKFLLHFVKESKQDESGMPNNRFLAERTGGTYSTLKVQPAELEDSGVYFCASSQGRLYRGIETQYFGPGTRLLVL.

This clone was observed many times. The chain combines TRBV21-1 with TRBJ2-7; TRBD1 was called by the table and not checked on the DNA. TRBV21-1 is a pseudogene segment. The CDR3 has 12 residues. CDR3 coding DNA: TGTGCCAGCAGCCCAAAAACCTACGAGCAGTACTTC. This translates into CASSPKTYEQYF.

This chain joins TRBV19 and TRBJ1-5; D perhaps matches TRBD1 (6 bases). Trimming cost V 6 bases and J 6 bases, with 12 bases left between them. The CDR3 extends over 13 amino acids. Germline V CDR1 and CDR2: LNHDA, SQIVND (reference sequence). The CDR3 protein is CASSQGRGQPQHF. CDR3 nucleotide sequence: TGTGCCAGTAGCCAGGGGAGGGGTCAGCCCCAGCATTTT. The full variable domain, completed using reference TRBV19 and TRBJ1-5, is DGGITQSPKYLFRKEGQNVTLSCEQNLNHDAMYWYRQDPGQGLRLIYYSQIVNDFQKGDIAEGYSVSREKKESFPLTVTSAQKNPTAFYLCASSQGRGQPQHFGDGTRLSIL.

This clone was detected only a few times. The CDR3 coding sequence is TGTGCCAGCAGCTTAGGGCGGGGTCGGGCAGATACGCAGTATTTT. Its protein product is CASSLGRGRADTQYF. This chain joins TRBV7-2 and TRBJ2-3, with D perhaps TRBD2 (6 bases). Trimming stripped 1 base from V and 4 bases from J, with 12 bases between. The germline gives CDR1 SGHTA, CDR2 FQGNSA. The CDR3 covers 15 residues.

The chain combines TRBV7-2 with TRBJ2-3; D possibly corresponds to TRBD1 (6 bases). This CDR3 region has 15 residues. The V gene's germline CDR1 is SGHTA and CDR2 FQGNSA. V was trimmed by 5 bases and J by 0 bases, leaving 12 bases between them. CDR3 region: CASSLRDTSTDTQYF. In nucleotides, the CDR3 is TGTGCCAGCAGCCTACGGGACACTAGCACAGATACGCAGTATTTT.

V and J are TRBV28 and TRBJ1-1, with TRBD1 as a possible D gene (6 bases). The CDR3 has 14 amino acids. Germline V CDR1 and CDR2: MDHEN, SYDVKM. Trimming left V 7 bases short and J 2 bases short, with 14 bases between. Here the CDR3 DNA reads TGTGCCAGCACCCTCGGGACATCTAACACTGAAGCTTTCTTT. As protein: CASTLGTSNTEAFF.

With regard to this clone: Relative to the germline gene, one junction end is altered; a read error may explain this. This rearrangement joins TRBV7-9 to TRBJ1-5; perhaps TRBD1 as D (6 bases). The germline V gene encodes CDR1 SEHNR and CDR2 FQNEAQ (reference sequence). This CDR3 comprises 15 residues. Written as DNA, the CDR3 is TGTTCCAGCAGCGGGGGAACAGGGAGCGGCCAGCCCCAGCATTTT. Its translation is CSSSGGTGSGQPQHF.

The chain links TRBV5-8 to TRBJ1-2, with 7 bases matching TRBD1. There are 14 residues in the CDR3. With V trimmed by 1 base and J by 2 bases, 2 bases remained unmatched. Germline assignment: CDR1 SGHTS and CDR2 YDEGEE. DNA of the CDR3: TGTGCCAGCAGCTTGACAGGGGTGAACTATGGCTACACCTTC. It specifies CASSLTGVNYGYTF.

The CDR3 sequence is CASSSGLAGGSQETQYF. The CDR3 region has the DNA TGTGCCAGCAGCTCTGGACTAGCGGGGGGCTCTCAAGAGACCCAGTACTTC. This chain links TRBV7-3 with TRBJ2-5; 14 nucleotides align to TRBD2. Germline CDR1 reads SGHTA; CDR2 reads FQGTGA. The CDR3 is made up of 17 amino acids. Trimming removed 4 bases from V and 2 bases from J; junction bases left unmatched: 6.

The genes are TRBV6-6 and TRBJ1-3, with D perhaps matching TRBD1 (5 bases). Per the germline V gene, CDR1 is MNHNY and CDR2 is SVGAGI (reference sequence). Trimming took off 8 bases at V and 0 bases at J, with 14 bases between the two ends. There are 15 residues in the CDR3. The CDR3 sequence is CASPDTPYSGNTIYF. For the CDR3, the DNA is TGTGCCAGCCCGGACACTCCGTACTCTGGAAACACCATATATTTT.

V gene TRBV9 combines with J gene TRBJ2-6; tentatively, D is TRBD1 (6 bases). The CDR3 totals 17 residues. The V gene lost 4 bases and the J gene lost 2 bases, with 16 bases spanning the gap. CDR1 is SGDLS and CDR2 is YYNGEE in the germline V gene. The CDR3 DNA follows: TGTGCCAGCAGCCCACGACAAAGGGGGACTGGGGCCAACGTCCTGACTTTC. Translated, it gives CASSPRQRGTGANVLTF.

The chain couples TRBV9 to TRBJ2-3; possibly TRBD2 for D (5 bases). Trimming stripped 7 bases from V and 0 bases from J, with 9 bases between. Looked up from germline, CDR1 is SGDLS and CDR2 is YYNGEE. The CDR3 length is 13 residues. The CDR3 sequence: CASGRESTDTQYF. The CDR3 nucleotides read TGTGCCAGCGGTAGGGAGAGCACAGATACGCAGTATTTT.

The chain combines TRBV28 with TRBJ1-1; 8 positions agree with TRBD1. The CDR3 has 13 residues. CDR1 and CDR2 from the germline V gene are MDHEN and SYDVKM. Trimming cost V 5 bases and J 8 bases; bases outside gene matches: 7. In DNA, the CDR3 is TGTGCCAGCAGTCCGCGGACAGGGTTCGAAGCTTTCTTT. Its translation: CASSPRTGFEAFF.

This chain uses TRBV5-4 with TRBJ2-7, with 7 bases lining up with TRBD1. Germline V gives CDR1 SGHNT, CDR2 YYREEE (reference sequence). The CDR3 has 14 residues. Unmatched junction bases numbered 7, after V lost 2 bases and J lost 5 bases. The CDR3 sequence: CASSLWDSSHEQYF. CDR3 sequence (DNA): TGTGCCAGCAGCTTATGGGACAGTTCCCACGAGCAGTACTTC.

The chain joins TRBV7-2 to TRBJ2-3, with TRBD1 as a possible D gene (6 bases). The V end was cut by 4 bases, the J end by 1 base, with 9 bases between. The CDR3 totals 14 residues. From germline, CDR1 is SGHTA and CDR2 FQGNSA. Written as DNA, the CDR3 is TGTGCCAGCAGCTCCTCAGGGGGCACAGATACGCAGTATTTT. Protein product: CASSSSGGTDTQYF.

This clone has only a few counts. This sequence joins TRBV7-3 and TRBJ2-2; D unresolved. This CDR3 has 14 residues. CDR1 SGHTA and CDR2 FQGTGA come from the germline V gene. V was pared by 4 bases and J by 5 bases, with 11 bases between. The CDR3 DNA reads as TGTGCCAGCAGCTCCAAACCGACTACCGGGGAGCTGTTTTTT. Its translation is CASSSKPTTGELFF.

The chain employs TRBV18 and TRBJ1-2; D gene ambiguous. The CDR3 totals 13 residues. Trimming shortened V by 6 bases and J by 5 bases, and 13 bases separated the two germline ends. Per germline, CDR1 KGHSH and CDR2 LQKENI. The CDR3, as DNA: TGTGCCAGCTCCCCTCGTGAGGGATATGGCTACACCTTC. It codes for CASSPREGYGYTF.

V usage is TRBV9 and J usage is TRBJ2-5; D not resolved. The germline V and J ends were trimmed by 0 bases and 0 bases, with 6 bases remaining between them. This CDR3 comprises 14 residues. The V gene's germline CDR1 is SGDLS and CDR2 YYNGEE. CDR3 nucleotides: TGTGCCAGCAGCGTAGGCGTAAACCAAGAGACCCAGTACTTC. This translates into CASSVGVNQETQYF.

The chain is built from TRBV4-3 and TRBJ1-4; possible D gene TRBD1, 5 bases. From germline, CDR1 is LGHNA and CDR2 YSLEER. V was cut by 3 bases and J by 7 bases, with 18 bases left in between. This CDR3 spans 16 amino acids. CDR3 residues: CASSQTGQGGREKLFF. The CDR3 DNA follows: TGCGCCAGCAGCCAGACGGGGCAGGGAGGTCGTGAAAAACTGTTTTTT.

Written as DNA, the CDR3 is TGTGCCTGGACCCGTCGGGGGGGGGTGGAGACCCAGTACTTC. Protein product: CAWTRRGGVETQYF. V and J are TRBV30 and TRBJ2-5; the match to TRBD2 covers 8 bases. The CDR3 spans 14 residues. Per the germline V gene, CDR1 is GTSNPN and CDR2 is SVGIG (reference sequence). V trimming: 4 bases; J trimming: 5 bases; junction bases outside the gene matches: 9.

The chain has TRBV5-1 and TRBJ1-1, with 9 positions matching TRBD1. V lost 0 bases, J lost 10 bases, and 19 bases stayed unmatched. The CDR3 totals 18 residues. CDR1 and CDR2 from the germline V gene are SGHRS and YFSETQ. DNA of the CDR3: TGCGCCAGCAGCTTGGACTCTTTAGTACAGGGGGCTCGACGTGGAGCTTTCTTT. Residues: CASSLDSLVQGARRGAFF.